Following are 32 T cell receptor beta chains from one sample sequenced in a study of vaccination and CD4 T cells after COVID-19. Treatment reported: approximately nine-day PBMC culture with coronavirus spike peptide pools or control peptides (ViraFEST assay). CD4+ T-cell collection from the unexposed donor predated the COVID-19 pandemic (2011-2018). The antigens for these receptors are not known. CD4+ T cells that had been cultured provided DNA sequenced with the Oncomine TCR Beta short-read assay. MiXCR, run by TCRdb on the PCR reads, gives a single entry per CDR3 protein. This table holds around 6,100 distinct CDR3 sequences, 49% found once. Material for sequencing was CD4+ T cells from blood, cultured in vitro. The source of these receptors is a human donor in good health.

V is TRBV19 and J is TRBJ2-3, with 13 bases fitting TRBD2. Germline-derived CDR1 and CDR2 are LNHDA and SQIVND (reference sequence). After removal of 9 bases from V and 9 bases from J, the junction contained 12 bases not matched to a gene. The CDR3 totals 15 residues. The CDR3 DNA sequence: TGTGCCAGCAGATGGACTAGCGGGAGTTCAGGGACGCAGTATTTT. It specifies CASRWTSGSSGTQYF. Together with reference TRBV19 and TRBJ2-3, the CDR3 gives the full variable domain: DGGITQSPKYLFRKEGQNVTLSCEQNLNHDAMYWYRQDPGQGLRLIYYSQIVNDFQKGDIAEGYSVSREKKESFPLTVTSAQKNPTAFYLCASRWTSGSSGTQYFGPGTRLTVL.

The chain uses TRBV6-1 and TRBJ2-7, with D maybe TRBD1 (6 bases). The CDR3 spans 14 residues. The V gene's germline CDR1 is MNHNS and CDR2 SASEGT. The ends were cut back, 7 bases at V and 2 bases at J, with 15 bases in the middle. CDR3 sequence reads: CASISNRAAYEQYF. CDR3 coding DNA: TGTGCCAGCATTTCAAACAGGGCAGCCTACGAGCAGTACTTC.

The CDR3 region has the DNA TGTGCCAGCAGGTCGGGAAACGGAGATACGCAGTATTTT. It codes for CASRSGNGDTQYF. This rearrangement joins TRBV2 to TRBJ2-3; tentative D call: TRBD2 (5 bases). There are 13 residues in the CDR3. Germline values: CDR1 SNHLY, CDR2 FYNNEI. With 6 bases removed from V and 5 bases from J, the gap between germline ends came to 12 bases. Together with reference TRBV2 and TRBJ2-3, the CDR3 gives the full variable domain: EPEVTQTPSHQVTQMGQEVILRCVPISNHLYFYWYRQILGQKVEFLVSFYNNEISEKSEIFDDQFSVERPDGSNFTLKIRSTKLEDSAMYFCASRSGNGDTQYFGPGTRLTVL.

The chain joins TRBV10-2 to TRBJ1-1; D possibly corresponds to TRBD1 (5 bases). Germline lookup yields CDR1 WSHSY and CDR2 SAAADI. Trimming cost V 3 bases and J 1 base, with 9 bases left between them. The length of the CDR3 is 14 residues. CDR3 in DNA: TGCGCCAGCAGTGAAGGGGTCACGAACACTGAAGCTTTCTTT. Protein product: CASSEGVTNTEAFF.

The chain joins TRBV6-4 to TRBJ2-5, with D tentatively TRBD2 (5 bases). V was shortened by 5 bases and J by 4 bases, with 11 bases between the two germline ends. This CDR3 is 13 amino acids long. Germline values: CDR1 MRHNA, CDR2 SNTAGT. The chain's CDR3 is CASSPGRGETQYF. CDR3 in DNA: TGTGCCAGCAGTCCAGGTCGGGGAGAGACCCAGTACTTC.

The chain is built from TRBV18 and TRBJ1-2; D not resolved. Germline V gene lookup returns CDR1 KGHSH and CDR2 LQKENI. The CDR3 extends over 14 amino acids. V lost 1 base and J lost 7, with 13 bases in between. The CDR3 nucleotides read TGTGCCAGCTCACCACAGGGCGGGAGTGGTGGCTACACCTTC. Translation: CASSPQGGSGGYTF.

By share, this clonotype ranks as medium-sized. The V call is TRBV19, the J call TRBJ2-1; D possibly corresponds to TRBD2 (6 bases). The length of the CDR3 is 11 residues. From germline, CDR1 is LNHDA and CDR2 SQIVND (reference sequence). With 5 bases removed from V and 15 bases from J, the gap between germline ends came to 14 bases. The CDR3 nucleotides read TGTGCCAGTAGTTCTGGGAGGTCCTGGTTCTTC. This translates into CASSSGRSWFF.

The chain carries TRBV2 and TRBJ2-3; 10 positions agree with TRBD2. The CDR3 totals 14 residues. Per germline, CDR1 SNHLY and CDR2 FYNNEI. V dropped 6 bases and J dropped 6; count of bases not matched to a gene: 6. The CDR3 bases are TGTGCCAGCAGCCCGGGACTAGCGTCCGATACGCAGTATTTT. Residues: CASSPGLASDTQYF.

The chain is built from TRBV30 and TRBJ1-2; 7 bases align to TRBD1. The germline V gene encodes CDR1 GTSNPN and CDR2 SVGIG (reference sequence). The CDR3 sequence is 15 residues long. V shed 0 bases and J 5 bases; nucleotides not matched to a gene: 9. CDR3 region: CAWSVGPGGGYGYTF. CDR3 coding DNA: TGTGCCTGGAGTGTAGGGCCAGGGGGTGGTTATGGCTACACCTTC.

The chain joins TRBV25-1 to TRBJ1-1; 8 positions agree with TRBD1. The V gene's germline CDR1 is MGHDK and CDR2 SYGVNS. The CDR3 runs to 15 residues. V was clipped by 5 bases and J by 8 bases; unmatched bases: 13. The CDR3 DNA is TGTGCCAGCAGTCGACAGGGGAGGAGTTCCTCGGAAGCTTTCTTT. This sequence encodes CASSRQGRSSSEAFF.

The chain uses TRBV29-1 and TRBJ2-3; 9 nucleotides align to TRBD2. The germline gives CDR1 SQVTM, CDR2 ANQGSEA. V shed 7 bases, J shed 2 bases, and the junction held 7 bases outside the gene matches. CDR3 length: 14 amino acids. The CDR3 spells CSGRAGGITDTQYF. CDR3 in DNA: TGCAGCGGGCGAGCGGGGGGTATCACAGATACGCAGTATTTT.

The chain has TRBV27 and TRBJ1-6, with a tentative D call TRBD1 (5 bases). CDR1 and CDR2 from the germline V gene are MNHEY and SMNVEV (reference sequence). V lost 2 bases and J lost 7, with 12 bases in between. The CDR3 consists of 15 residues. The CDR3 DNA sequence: TGTGCCAGCAGTTTAGAGGGGTCAGGGAATTCACCCCTCCACTTT. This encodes CASSLEGSGNSPLHF.

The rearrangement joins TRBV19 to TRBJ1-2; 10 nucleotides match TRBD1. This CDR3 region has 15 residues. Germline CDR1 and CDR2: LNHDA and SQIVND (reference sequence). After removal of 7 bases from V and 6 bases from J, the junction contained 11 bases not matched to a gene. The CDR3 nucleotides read TGTGCCAGTAAGGGAACCCCCGGGACAGGGGATGGCTACACCTTC. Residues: CASKGTPGTGDGYTF. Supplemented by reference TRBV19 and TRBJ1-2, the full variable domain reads DGGITQSPKYLFRKEGQNVTLSCEQNLNHDAMYWYRQDPGQGLRLIYYSQIVNDFQKGDIAEGYSVSREKKESFPLTVTSAQKNPTAFYLCASKGTPGTGDGYTFGSGTRLTVV.

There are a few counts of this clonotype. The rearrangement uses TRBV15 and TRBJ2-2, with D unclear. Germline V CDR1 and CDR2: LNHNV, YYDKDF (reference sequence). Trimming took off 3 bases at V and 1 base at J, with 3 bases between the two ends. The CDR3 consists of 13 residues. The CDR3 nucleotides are TGTGCCACCAGCAGGGAGAACACCGGGGAGCTGTTTTTT. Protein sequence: CATSRENTGELFF. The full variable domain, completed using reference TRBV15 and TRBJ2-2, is DAMVIQNPRYQVTQFGKPVTLSCSQTLNHNVMYWYQQKSSQAPKLLFHYYDKDFNNEADTPDNFQSRRPNTSFCFLDIRSPGLGDTAMYLCATSRENTGELFFGEGSRLTVL.

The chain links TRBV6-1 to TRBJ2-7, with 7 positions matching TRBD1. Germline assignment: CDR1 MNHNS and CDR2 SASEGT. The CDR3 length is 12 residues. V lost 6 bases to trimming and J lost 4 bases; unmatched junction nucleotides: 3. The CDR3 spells CASSRTGYEQYF. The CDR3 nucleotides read TGTGCCAGCAGCAGGACAGGATACGAGCAGTACTTC.

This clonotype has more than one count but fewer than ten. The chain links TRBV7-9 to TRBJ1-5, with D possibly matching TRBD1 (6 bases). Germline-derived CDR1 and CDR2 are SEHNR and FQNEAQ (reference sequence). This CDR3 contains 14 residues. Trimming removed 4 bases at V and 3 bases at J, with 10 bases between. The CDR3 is CASSYQGNNQPQHF. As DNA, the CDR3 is TGTGCCAGCAGCTATCAGGGGAACAATCAGCCCCAGCATTTT.

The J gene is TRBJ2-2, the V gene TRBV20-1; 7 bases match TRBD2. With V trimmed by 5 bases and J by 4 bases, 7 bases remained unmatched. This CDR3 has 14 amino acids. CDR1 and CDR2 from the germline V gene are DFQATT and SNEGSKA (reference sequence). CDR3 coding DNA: TGCAGTGCTGGGGGGGTAGCGGGCACCGGGGAGCTGTTTTTT. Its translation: CSAGGVAGTGELFF.

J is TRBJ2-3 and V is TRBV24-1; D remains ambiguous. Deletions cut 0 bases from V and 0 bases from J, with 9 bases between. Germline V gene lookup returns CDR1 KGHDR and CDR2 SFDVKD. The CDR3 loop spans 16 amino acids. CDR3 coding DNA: TGTGCCACCAGTGATTTGGTTTTCGGGAGCACAGATACGCAGTATTTT. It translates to CATSDLVFGSTDTQYF.

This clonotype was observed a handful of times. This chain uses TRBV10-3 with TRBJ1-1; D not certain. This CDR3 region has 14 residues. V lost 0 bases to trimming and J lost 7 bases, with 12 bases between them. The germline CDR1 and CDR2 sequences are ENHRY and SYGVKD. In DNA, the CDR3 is TGTGCCATCAGTGAGTCCACGGTTAGATTTGAAGCTTTCTTT. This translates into CAISESTVRFEAFF.

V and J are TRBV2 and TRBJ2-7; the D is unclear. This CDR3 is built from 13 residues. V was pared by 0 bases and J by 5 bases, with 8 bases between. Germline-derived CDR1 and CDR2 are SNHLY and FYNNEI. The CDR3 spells CASSEANSDEQYF. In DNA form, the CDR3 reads TGTGCCAGCAGTGAAGCAAACAGCGACGAGCAGTACTTC. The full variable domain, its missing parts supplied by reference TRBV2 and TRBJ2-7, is EPEVTQTPSHQVTQMGQEVILRCVPISNHLYFYWYRQILGQKVEFLVSFYNNEISEKSEIFDDQFSVERPDGSNFTLKIRSTKLEDSAMYFCASSEANSDEQYFGPGTRLTVT.

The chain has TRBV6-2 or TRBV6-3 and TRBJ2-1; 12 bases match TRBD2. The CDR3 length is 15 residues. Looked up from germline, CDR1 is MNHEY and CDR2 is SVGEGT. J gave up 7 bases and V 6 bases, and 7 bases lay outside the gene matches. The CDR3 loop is CASSSSGGAGNEQFF. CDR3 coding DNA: TGTGCCAGCAGCTCTAGCGGGGGGGCGGGGAATGAGCAGTTCTTC.

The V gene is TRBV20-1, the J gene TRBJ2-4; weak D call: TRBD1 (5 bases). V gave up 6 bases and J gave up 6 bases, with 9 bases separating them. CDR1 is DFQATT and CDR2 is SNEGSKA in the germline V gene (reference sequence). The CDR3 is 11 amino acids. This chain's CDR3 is CSARGPNIQYF. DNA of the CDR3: TGCAGTGCAAGGGGCCCAAACATTCAGTACTTC.

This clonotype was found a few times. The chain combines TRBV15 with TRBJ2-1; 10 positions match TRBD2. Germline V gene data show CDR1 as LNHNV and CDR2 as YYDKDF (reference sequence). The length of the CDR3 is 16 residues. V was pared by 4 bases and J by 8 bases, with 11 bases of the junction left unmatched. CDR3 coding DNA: TGTGCCACCAGCACTGCAGCGGGAGGGCCTCTCGATGAGCAGTTCTTC. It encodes CATSTAAGGPLDEQFF.

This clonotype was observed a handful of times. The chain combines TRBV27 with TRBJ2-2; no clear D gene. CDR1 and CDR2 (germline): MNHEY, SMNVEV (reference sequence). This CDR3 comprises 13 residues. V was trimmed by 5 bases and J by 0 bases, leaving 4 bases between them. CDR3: CASSPTNTGELFF. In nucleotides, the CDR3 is TGTGCCAGCAGTCCAACGAACACCGGGGAGCTGTTTTTT.

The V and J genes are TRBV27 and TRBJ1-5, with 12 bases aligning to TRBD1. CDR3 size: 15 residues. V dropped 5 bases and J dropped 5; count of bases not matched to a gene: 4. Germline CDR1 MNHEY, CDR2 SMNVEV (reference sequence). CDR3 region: CASSPGDRGHQPQHF. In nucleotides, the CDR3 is TGTGCCAGCAGTCCGGGGGACAGGGGGCATCAGCCCCAGCATTTT.

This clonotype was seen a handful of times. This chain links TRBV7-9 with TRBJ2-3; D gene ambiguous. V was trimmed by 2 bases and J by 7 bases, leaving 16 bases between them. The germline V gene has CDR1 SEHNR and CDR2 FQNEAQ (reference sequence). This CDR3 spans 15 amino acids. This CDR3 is CASSLSLAEAHTQYF. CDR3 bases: TGTGCCAGCAGCTTAAGTTTAGCCGAAGCTCATACGCAGTATTTT.

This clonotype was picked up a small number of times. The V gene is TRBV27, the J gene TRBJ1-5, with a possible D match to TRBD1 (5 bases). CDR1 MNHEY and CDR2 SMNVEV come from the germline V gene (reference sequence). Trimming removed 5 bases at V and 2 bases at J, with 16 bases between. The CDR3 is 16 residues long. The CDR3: CASSKDPRGGNQPQHF. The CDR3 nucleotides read TGTGCCAGCAGTAAGGACCCCCGGGGCGGCAATCAGCCCCAGCATTTT.

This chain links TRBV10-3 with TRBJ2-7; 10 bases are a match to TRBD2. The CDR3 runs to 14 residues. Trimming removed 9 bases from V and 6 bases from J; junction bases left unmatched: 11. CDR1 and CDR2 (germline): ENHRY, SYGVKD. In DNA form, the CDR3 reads TGTGCCATAGAAGCGGGAGGGAGTTCGCGCGAGCAGTACTTC. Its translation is CAIEAGGSSREQYF.

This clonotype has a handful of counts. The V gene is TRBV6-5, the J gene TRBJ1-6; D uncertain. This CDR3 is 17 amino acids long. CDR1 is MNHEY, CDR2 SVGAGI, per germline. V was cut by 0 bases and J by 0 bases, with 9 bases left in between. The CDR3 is CASSYSLGNSYNSPLHF. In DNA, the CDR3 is TGTGCCAGCAGTTACTCACTCGGTAACTCCTATAATTCACCCCTCCACTTT.

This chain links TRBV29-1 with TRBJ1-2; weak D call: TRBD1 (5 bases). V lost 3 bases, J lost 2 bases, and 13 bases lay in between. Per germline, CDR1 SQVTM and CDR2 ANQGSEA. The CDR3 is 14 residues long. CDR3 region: CSVEGDGANYGYTF. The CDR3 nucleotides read TGCAGCGTTGAGGGGGACGGGGCGAACTATGGCTACACCTTC.

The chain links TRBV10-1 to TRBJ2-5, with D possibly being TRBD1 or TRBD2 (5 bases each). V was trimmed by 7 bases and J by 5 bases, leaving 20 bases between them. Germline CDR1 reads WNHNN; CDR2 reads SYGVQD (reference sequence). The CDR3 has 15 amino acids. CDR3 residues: CASKNPGRGWETQYF. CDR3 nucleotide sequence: TGCGCCAGCAAAAATCCGGGGCGCGGGTGGGAGACCCAGTACTTC.

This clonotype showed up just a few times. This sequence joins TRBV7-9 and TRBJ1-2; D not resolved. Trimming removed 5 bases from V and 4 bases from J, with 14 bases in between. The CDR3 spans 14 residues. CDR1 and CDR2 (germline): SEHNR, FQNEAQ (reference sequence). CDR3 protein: CASSPARLVYGYTF. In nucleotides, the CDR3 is TGTGCCAGCAGCCCCGCCAGGCTGGTCTATGGCTACACCTTC. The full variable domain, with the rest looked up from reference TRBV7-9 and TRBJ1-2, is DTGVSQNPRHKITKRGQNVTFRCDPISEHNRLYWYRQTLGQGPEFLTYFQNEAQLEKSRLLSDRFSAERPKGSFSTLEIQRTEQGDSAMYLCASSPARLVYGYTFGSGTRLTVV.